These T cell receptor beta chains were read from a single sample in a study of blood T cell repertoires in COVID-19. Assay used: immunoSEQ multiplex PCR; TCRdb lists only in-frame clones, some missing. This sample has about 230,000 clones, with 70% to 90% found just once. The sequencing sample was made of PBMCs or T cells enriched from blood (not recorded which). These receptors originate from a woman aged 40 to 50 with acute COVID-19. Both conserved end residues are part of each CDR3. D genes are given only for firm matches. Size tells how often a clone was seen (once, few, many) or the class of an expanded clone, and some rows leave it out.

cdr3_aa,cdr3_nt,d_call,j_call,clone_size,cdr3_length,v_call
CASSPLRGQPHNEQFF,TGCGCCAGCAGCCCCTTAAGGGGGCAGCCCCACAATGAGCAGTTCTTC,TRBD1,TRBJ2-1,-,16,TRBV5-1
CASSLDRGYEQFF,TGTGCCAGCAGTTTGGACAGGGGGTATGAGCAGTTCTTC,TRBD1,TRBJ2-1,-,13,TRBV6-4
CASSFGGPDTQYF,TGTGCCAGCAGCTTTGGCGGGCCAGATACGCAGTATTTT,-,TRBJ2-3,once,13,TRBV11-3
CASSYRQNSNQPQHF,TGTGCCAGCAGTTACCGCCAGAATAGCAATCAGCCCCAGCATTTT,-,TRBJ1-5,few,15,TRBV6-2/TRBV6-3
CASSLTSLAGEPLHEQYF,TGTGCCAGCAGTTTGACCTCGCTAGCGGGGGAACCCCTCCACGAGCAGTACTTC,TRBD2,TRBJ2-7,-,18,TRBV27
CASSQGASGGYEQYF,TGCGCCAGCAGCCAAGGGGCTAGCGGGGGGTACGAGCAGTACTTC,TRBD2,TRBJ2-7,-,15,TRBV4-3
CASSQSRTQNEQFF,TGCGCCAGCAGCCAGTCCCGGACTCAGAATGAGCAGTTCTTC,-,TRBJ2-1,-,14,TRBV4-3
CASSPQTGGADTQYF,TGTGCCAGTAGTCCCCAGACAGGGGGCGCAGATACGCAGTATTTT,TRBD1,TRBJ2-3,-,15,TRBV19
CASSPALSQGAYNEQFF,TGTGCCAGCAGCCCCGCCCTCTCTCAGGGGGCCTACAATGAGCAGTTCTTC,TRBD1,TRBJ2-1,-,17,TRBV4-2
CASSKALRGTSGSQDEQFF,TGTGCCAGCAGCAAAGCGTTGAGGGGAACTAGCGGGAGCCAAGATGAGCAGTTCTTC,-,TRBJ2-1,-,19,TRBV21-1
CASSIGPNRESAFF,TGTGCCAGTAGTATAGGCCCTAACAGGGAATCGGCTTTCTTT,-,TRBJ1-1,-,14,TRBV19
CASSATGVGYTF,TGTGCCAGCAGTGCCACAGGGGTTGGCTACACCTTC,TRBD1,TRBJ1-2,-,12,TRBV2
CASSPGTANYGYTF,TGTGCCAGCAGTCCCGGGACAGCTAACTATGGCTACACCTTC,TRBD1,TRBJ1-2,once,14,TRBV6-2/TRBV6-3
CAIRSSGISTDTQYF,TGTGCCATCAGGTCTAGCGGAATTAGCACAGATACGCAGTATTTT,TRBD2,TRBJ2-3,-,15,TRBV10-3
CASSDPGTGTNNEKLFF,TGTGCCAGCAGTGATCCCGGGACAGGGACAAATAATGAAAAACTGTTTTTT,TRBD1,TRBJ1-4,-,17,TRBV25-1
CAWMGQGNSPLHF,TGTGCCTGGATGGGACAGGGTAATTCACCCCTCCACTTT,TRBD1,TRBJ1-6,-,13,TRBV30
CASSSTPGQPQHF,TGTGCCAGCAGCTCCACCCCGGGACAGCCCCAGCATTTT,-,TRBJ1-5,once,13,TRBV7-9
CASSFSNYGYTF,TGTGCCAGCAGTTTCTCTAACTATGGCTACACCTTC,-,TRBJ1-2,-,12,TRBV12-3/TRBV12-4
CASSQDGGYQETQYF,TGCGCCAGCAGCCAAGACGGAGGGTACCAAGAGACCCAGTACTTC,-,TRBJ2-5,-,15,TRBV4-1
CASASRVLAGDDNEQFF,TGTGCCAGCGCCTCCCGAGTGCTAGCGGGAGACGACAATGAGCAGTTCTTC,TRBD2,TRBJ2-1,few,17,TRBV11-3
CASSDIKGASPTNYGYTF,TGCGCCAGCAGCGATATCAAGGGGGCGAGCCCCACTAACTATGGCTACACCTTC,TRBD1,TRBJ1-2,-,18,TRBV4-1
CASSSRLAASSYNEQFF,TGTGCCAGCAGTTCAAGACTAGCTGCAAGCTCCTACAATGAGCAGTTCTTC,TRBD2,TRBJ2-1,-,17,TRBV7-9
CASSLGRDSNYGYTF,TGTGCCAGCTCACTCGGCAGGGACAGCAACTATGGCTACACCTTC,TRBD1,TRBJ1-2,-,15,TRBV18
CASSITYSGNTIYF,TGTGCCAGTAGTATAACCTACTCTGGAAACACCATATATTTT,-,TRBJ1-3,once,14,TRBV19
CASSFRQGTTGNTIYF,TGTGCCAGTAGTTTCCGACAGGGAACAACTGGAAACACCATATATTTT,TRBD1,TRBJ1-3,-,16,TRBV19
CASSIAGETQYF,TGTGCCAGTAGTATCGCAGGGGAGACCCAGTACTTC,-,TRBJ2-5,-,12,TRBV19
CASSWTGRNSPLHF,TGTGCCAGCAGCTGGACAGGGCGGAATTCACCCCTCCACTTT,TRBD1,TRBJ1-6,-,14,TRBV7-2
CSGGQNTEAFF,TGCAGCGGGGGACAGAACACTGAAGCTTTCTTT,-,TRBJ1-1,few,11,TRBV29-1
CASSPVGETQYF,TGTGCCAGCTCACCAGTTGGCGAGACCCAGTACTTC,-,TRBJ2-5,-,12,TRBV18
CATQTGYTGELFF,TGTGCCACTCAGACAGGATACACCGGGGAGCTGTTTTTT,-,TRBJ2-2,-,13,TRBV24-1
CASSRDRGDGYTF,TGTGCCAGCAGTAGGGACAGGGGCGATGGCTACACCTTC,TRBD1,TRBJ1-2,-,13,TRBV6-6
CATSDPKASGSFYEQFF,TGTGCCACCAGTGACCCTAAAGCTAGCGGGAGTTTCTATGAGCAGTTCTTC,TRBD2,TRBJ2-1,-,17,TRBV24-1
CSVVSGVYNEQFF,TGCAGCGTCGTTAGCGGGGTCTACAATGAGCAGTTCTTC,TRBD2,TRBJ2-1,-,13,TRBV29-1
CASMGPGGGIEAFF,TGTGCCAGCATGGGTCCGGGCGGGGGCATTGAAGCTTTCTTT,-,TRBJ1-1,once,14,TRBV6-5
CASGAQGLETEAFF,TGTGCCAGCGGGGCTCAGGGGTTGGAAACTGAAGCTTTCTTT,-,TRBJ1-1,-,14,TRBV11-3
CASSLFTATNEKLFF,TGTGCCAGCAGCTTATTTACAGCAACTAATGAAAAACTGTTTTTT,-,TRBJ1-4,-,15,TRBV7-9
CASSGPPGLAGRTSTDTQYF,TGCGCCAGCAGTGGGCCCCCGGGACTAGCGGGCCGTACGAGCACAGATACGCAGTATTTT,TRBD2,TRBJ2-3,-,20,TRBV10-2
CASSVQVLNGYTF,TGTGCCAGCAGTGTACAGGTTCTGAATGGCTACACCTTC,-,TRBJ1-2,once,13,TRBV12-3/TRBV12-4
CASWEGDARSQPQHF,TGTGCCAGTTGGGAGGGGGATGCCCGCAGCCAGCCCCAGCATTTT,-,TRBJ1-5,few,15,TRBV19
CASNSGTGGHNEQFF,TGTGCCAGCAACTCCGGGACAGGGGGCCACAATGAGCAGTTCTTC,TRBD1,TRBJ2-1,-,15,TRBV6-5
CASSLIGLAGGRRETQYF,TGTGCCAGCAGCTTAATCGGACTAGCGGGGGGGCGTAGAGAGACCCAGTACTTC,TRBD2,TRBJ2-5,-,18,TRBV7-2
CASSLLASSYNEQFF,TGTGCCAGCAGCCTTCTAGCGAGCTCCTACAATGAGCAGTTCTTC,-,TRBJ2-1,few,15,TRBV7-8
CASSELAGGQETQYF,TGCGCCAGCAGTGAACTAGCGGGGGGACAAGAGACCCAGTACTTC,TRBD2,TRBJ2-5,-,15,TRBV10-2
CASSGLAGEETQYF,TGTGCCAGCAGTGGACTAGCGGGGGAAGAGACCCAGTACTTC,TRBD2,TRBJ2-5,-,14,TRBV2
CAWSVAGTGNTGELFF,TGTGCCTGGAGCGTCGCCGGGACAGGAAACACCGGGGAGCTGTTTTTT,TRBD1,TRBJ2-2,-,16,TRBV30
CASSYVDRVPYGYTF,TGTGCCAGCAGTTACGTGGACAGGGTCCCCTATGGCTACACCTTC,TRBD1,TRBJ1-2,-,15,TRBV6-5
CASSLGQGNWVGYTF,TGTGCCAGCAGCTTAGGACAGGGGAATTGGGTTGGCTACACCTTC,TRBD1,TRBJ1-2,-,15,TRBV7-2
CASRRTGGIYEQFF,TGTGCCAGCAGACGGACAGGGGGAATCTATGAGCAGTTCTTC,TRBD1,TRBJ2-1,-,14,TRBV2
CASSPVGGHGNTEAFF,TGTGCCAGCAGCCCTGTCGGGGGGCATGGGAACACTGAAGCTTTCTTT,-,TRBJ1-1,-,16,TRBV7-9